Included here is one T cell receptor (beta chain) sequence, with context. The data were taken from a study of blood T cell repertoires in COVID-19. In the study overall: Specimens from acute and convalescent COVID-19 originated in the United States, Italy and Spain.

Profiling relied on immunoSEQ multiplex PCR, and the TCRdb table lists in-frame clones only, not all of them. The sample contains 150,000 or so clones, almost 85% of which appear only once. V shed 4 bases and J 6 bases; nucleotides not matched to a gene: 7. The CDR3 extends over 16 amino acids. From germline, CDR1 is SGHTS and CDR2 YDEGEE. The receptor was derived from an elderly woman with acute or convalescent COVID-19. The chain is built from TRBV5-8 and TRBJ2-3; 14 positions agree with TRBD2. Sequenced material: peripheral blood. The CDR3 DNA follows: TGTGCCAGCAGCGCCGGGACTAGCGGGAGAGGGGATACGCAGTATTTT. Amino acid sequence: CASSAGTSGRGDTQYF.